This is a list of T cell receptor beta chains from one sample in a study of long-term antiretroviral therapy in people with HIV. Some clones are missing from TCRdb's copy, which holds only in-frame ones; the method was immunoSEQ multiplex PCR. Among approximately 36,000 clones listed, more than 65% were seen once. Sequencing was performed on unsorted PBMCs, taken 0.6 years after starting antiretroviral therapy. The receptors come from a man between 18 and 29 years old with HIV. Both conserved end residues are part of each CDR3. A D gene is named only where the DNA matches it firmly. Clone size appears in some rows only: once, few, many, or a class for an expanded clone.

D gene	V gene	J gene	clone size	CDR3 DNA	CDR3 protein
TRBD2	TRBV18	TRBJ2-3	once	TGTGCCAGCTCACCAGGCCTAGCGGGCACAGATACGCAGTATTTT	CASSPGLAGTDTQYF
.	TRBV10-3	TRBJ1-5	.	TGTGCCATCAGTCCCTTGAATAGCAATCAGCCCCAGCATTTT	CAISPLNSNQPQHF
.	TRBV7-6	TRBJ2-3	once	TGTGCCAGCAGCCTCAAGCCAGATACGCAGTATTTT	CASSLKPDTQYF
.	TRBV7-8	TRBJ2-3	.	TGTGCCAGCAGCGGCAGGCTTGAGGCCCGAGATACGCAGTATTTT	CASSGRLEARDTQYF
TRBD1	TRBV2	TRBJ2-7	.	TGTGCCAGCAGTTACGGGGCCCCTACCGGGACAGGGAGCTACGAGCAGTACTTC	CASSYGAPTGTGSYEQYF
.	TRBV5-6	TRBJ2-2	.	TGTGCCAGCAGCCCGGGGCTGAACACCGGGGAGCTGTTTTTT	CASSPGLNTGELFF
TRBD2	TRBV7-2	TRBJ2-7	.	TGTGCCAGCAGCTTAGTGGGGACTAGTGCCTACGAGCAGTACTTC	CASSLVGTSAYEQYF
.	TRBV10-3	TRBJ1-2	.	TGTGCCATCAGTGACTCCTATTCAGGGTTTACTAAGGGCTACACCTTC	CAISDSYSGFTKGYTF
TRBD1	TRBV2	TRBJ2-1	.	TGTGCCAGCAGTGAATGGGGGGACAGGGTGAAGAAGAATGAGCAGTTCTTC	CASSEWGDRVKKNEQFF
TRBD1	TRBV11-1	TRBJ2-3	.	TGTGCCAGCAGCTTAAAAAGGGGGCAAGCAGATACGCAGTATTTT	CASSLKRGQADTQYF
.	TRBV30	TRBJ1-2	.	TGTGCCTGGAGTGTACCTGGGTCAGGGGCTAACTATGGCTACACCTTC	CAWSVPGSGANYGYTF
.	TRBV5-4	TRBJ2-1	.	TGTGCCAGCAGCTTGGGTGACAATGAGCAGTTCTTC	CASSLGDNEQFF
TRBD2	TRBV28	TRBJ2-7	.	TGTGGGGCTGGGGACCCACCAGGGACTAAACACTACGAGCAGTACTTC	CGAGDPPGTKHYEQYF
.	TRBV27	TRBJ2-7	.	TGTGCCAGCAGTTACGGGGACTCCTACGAGCAGTACTTC	CASSYGDSYEQYF
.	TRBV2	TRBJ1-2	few	TGTGCCAGCAGGAATGACGGACGCTATGGCTACACCTTC	CASRNDGRYGYTF
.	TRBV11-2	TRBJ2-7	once	TGTGCCAGCAGCTTAGGTGGGGGCGAGCAGTACTTC	CASSLGGGEQYF
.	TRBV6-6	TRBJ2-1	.	TGTGCCAGCAGACCCGGACAGAGTGAGCAGTTCTTC	CASRPGQSEQFF
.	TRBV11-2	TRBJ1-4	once	TGTGCCAGCAGCTTATTGAATGAAAAACTGTTTTTT	CASSLLNEKLFF
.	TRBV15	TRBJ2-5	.	TGTGCCACCAGCAGGGAACTCAAGGAGGCCCAGTACTTC	CATSRELKEAQYF
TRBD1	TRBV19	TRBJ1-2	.	TGTGCCGGGACAGGGGTTAACTATGGCTACACCTTC	CAGTGVNYGYTF
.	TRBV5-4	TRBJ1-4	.	TGTGCCAGCAGCTTACCAAATGAAAAACTGTTTTTT	CASSLPNEKLFF
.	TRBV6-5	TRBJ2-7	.	TGTGCCAGCAGTTACCTGGACACCCGATACGAGCAGTACTTC	CASSYLDTRYEQYF
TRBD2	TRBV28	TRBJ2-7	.	TGTGCCAGCAGTTTTGTCCCGACTAGCGGAGAGCAGTACTTC	CASSFVPTSGEQYF
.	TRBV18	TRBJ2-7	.	TGTGCCAGCTCGCCAGAACAGGGTAATTCCTACGAGCAGTACTTC	CASSPEQGNSYEQYF
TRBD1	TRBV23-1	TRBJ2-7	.	TGCGCCAGCAGCCAACTCCCGCCGGGACAGGGCTCCCACGAGCAGTACTTC	CASSQLPPGQGSHEQYF
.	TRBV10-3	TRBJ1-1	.	TGTGCCATCAGTGACAGGGTTAGGACTGAAGCTTTCTTT	CAISDRVRTEAFF
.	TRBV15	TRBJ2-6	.	TGTGCCACCAGCAGAGATTACACTGGGGCCAACGTCCTGACTTTC	CATSRDYTGANVLTF
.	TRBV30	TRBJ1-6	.	TGTGCCTGGAGAGCTAGCGAGACCCAATATAATTCACCCCTCCACTTT	CAWRASETQYNSPLHF
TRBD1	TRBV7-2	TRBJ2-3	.	TGTGCCAGCAGCTTTCCCGGGACAGTCACAGATACGCAGTATTTT	CASSFPGTVTDTQYF
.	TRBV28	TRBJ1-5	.	TGTGCCAGCGGCCTAGTAGGGAATCAGCCCCAGCATTTT	CASGLVGNQPQHF
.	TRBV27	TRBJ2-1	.	TGTGCCAGCAGTTCCGGGGCTGAGCAGTTCTTC	CASSSGAEQFF
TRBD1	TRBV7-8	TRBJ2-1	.	TGTGCCAGCAGCCCCGGGACAGGGTACCATGAGCAGTTCTTC	CASSPGTGYHEQFF
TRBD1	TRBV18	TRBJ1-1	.	TGTGCCAGCTCACGAGACAGGGGGCAACACACTGAAGCTTTCTTT	CASSRDRGQHTEAFF
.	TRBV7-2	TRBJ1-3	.	TGTGCCAGCAGCTACGCCCCGAGGTTCTCTGGAAACACCATATATTTT	CASSYAPRFSGNTIYF
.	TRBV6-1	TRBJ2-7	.	TGTGCCAGCAGTCCCCAGGGTTTCGAGCAGTACTTC	CASSPQGFEQYF
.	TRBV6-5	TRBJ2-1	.	TGTGCCAGCAGTTACAATGAGCAGTTCTTC	CASSYNEQFF
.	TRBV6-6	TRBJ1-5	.	TGTGCCAGCATGGGGGTCAATCAGCCCCAGCATTTT	CASMGVNQPQHF
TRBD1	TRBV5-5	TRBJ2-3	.	TGTGCCAGCAGCTCGACAGGGGGATTACGCACAGATACGCAGTATTTT	CASSSTGGLRTDTQYF
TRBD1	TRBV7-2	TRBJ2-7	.	TGTGCCAGCAGGGGGTCCGGGACAGATTTCCACGAGCAGTACTTC	CASRGSGTDFHEQYF
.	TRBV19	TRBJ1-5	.	TGTGCCGTAAAAACTTCGTGGGAAATTGAGCCCCAGCATTTT	CAVKTSWEIEPQHF
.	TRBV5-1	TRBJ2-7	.	TGCGCCAGCAGCTGGGACAAGTCCTACGAGCAGTACTTC	CASSWDKSYEQYF
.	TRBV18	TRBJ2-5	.	TGTGCCAGCTCGAACCGTGCTCTGGGAAAAGAGACCCAGTACTTC	CASSNRALGKETQYF
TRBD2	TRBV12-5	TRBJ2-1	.	TGTGCTAGTGGTTTGGTCCCGACTAGCGGGAGGGCCGTTAAGAATGAGCAGTTCTTC	CASGLVPTSGRAVKNEQFF
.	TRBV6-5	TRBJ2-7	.	TGTGCCAGCAGTTACGGGTTCTCCTACGAGCAGTACTTC	CASSYGFSYEQYF